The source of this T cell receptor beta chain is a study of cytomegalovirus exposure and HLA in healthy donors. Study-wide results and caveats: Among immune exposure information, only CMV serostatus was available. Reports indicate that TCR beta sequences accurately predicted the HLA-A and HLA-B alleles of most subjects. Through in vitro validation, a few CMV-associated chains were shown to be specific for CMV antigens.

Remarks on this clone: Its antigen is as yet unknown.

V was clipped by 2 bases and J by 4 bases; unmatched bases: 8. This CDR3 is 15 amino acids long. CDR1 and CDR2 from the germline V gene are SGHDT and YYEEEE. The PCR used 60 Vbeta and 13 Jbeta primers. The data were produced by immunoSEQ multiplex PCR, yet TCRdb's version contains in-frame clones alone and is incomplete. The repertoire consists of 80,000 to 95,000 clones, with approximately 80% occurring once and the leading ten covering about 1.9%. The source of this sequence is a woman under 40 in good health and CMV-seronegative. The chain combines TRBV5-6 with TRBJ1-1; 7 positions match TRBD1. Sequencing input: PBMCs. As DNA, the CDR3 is TGTGCCAGCAGCTTAAAGGACAGGACGGGCACTGAAGCTTTCTTT. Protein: CASSLKDRTGTEAFF. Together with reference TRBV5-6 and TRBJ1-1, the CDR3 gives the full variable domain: DAGVTQSPTHLIKTRGQQVTLRCSPKSGHDTVSWYQQALGQGPQFIFQYYEEEERQRGNFPDRFSGHQFPNYSSELNVNALLLGDSALYLCASSLKDRTGTEAFFGQGTRLTVV.